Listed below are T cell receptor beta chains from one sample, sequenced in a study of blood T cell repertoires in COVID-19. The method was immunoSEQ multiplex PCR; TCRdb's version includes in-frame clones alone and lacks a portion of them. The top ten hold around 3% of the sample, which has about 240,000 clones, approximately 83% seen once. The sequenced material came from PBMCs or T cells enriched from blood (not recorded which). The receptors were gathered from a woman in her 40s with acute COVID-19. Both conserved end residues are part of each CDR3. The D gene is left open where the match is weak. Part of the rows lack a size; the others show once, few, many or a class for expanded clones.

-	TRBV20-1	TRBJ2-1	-	CSARRDNEQFF	TGCAGTGCTAGACGGGACAATGAGCAGTTCTTC
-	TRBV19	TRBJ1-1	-	CASNLDSDTYTEAFF	TGTGCCAGTAACCTAGACTCGGACACCTACACTGAAGCTTTCTTT
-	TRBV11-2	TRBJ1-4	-	CASSLGVQGENEKLFF	TGTGCCAGCAGCTTAGGGGTACAGGGCGAAAATGAAAAACTGTTTTTT
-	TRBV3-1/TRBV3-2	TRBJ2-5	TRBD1	CASSQRIEDRGETQYF	TGTGCCAGCAGCCAACGGATCGAAGACAGGGGAGAGACCCAGTACTTC
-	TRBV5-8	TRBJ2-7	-	CASPRGHLYEQYF	TGTGCCAGCCCCCGCGGACATCTCTACGAGCAGTACTTC
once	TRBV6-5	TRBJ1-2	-	CASSPRGGVNYGYTF	TGTGCCAGCAGTCCCCGGGGAGGGGTTAACTATGGCTACACCTTC
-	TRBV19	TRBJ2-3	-	CASRDYLTSTDTQYF	TGTGCCAGTAGGGACTACCTTACTAGCACAGATACGCAGTATTTT
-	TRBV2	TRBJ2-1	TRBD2	CASGGRAYNEQFF	TGTGCCAGCGGAGGGAGGGCCTACAATGAGCAGTTCTTC
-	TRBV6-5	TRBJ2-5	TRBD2	CASSPLAGVGETQYF	TGTGCCAGCAGTCCCCTAGCGGGAGTTGGGGAGACCCAGTACTTC
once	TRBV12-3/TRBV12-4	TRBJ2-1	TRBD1	CASRRTGYNEQFF	TGTGCCAGCAGACGGACAGGTTACAATGAGCAGTTCTTC
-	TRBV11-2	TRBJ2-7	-	CASSFVAGPITYEQYF	TGTGCCAGCAGCTTCGTTGCGGGACCCATCACCTACGAGCAGTACTTC
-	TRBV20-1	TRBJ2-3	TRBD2	CSASLLAGVTDTQYF	TGCAGTGCTAGTTTGTTAGCGGGAGTAACAGATACGCAGTATTTT
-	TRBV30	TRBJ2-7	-	CAWTRAGIHEQYF	TGTGCCTGGACCCGGGCAGGGATCCACGAGCAGTACTTC
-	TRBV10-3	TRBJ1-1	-	CAISETGSEAFF	TGTGCCATCAGTGAGACCGGGTCGGAAGCTTTCTTT
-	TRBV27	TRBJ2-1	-	CASSRQDSKNEQFF	TGTGCCAGCAGTAGACAGGACTCAAAAAATGAGCAGTTCTTC
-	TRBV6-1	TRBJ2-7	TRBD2	CASSEVRRTSRFSYEQYF	TGTGCCAGCAGTGAAGTTCGGAGGACTAGCCGCTTCTCCTACGAGCAGTACTTC
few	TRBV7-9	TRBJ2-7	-	CASSLESPQGLYEQYF	TGTGCCAGCAGCTTAGAATCGCCCCAGGGCCTCTACGAGCAGTACTTC
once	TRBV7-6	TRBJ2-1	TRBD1	CASTTPGQGHNEQFF	TGTGCCAGCACAACGCCGGGACAGGGCCACAATGAGCAGTTCTTC
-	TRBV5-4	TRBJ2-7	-	CASSLVSGATYEQYF	TGTGCCAGCAGCTTGGTTTCGGGAGCGACCTACGAGCAGTACTTC
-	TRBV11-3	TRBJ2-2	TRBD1	CASSSRQGAGELFF	TGTGCCAGCAGTTCGAGACAGGGGGCCGGGGAGCTGTTTTTT
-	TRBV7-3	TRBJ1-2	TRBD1	CASSRQGNNYGYTF	TGTGCCAGCAGTCGACAGGGTAATAACTATGGCTACACCTTC
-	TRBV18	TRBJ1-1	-	CASSPPDGQEAFF	TGTGCCAGCTCACCGCCGGACGGACAGGAAGCTTTCTTT
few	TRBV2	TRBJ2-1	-	CASRRTAYNEQFF	TGTGCCAGCAGAAGGACTGCATACAATGAGCAGTTCTTC
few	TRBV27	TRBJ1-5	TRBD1	CASSRTGGHYQPQHF	TGTGCCAGCAGCAGGACAGGGGGCCATTATCAGCCCCAGCATTTT
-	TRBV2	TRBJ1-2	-	CASSAMGRTRYGYTF	TGTGCCAGCAGTGCTATGGGGCGGACCCGCTATGGCTACACCTTC